These 5 T cell receptor beta chains originate from one sample sequenced in a study of shared clonotypes between healthy human individuals. TCRdb's table, derived via immunoSEQ multiplex PCR, lists solely in-frame clones and lacks some. The sample includes nearly 1 million clones, 60% to 85% of them seen just once. Sequencing input: memory CD4+ T cells sorted from blood. This sample's subset: CD45RA-negative fraction. All receptors come from a man between 18 and 35 years old in good health.

CDR3 residues: CASAGFPNTGELFF. The CDR3, as DNA: TGTGCCAGCGCAGGCTTTCCGAACACCGGGGAGCTGTTTTTT. The rearrangement joins TRBV6-5 to TRBJ2-2; D uncertain. The CDR3 covers 14 residues. V lost 8 bases and J 0 bases, leaving 10 bases between the germline ends. Germline V gives CDR1 MNHEY, CDR2 SVGAGI.

This chain links TRBV5-4 with TRBJ1-4, with D tentatively TRBD1 (5 bases). The germline gives CDR1 SGHNT, CDR2 YYREEE (reference sequence). CDR3 length: 16 residues. V was clipped by 0 bases and J by 5 bases, with 14 bases between them. CDR3 DNA sequence: TGTGCCAGCAGCTTGGGGAAGACAGAGACCAATGAAAAACTGTTTTTT. It encodes CASSLGKTETNEKLFF.

The chain employs TRBV11-2 and TRBJ2-3; tentatively, D is TRBD2 (7 bases). Germline CDR1 is SGHAT and CDR2 is FQNNGV. Deletions cut 5 bases from V and 4 bases from J, with 19 bases between. The CDR3 contains 16 residues. The CDR3 DNA sequence: TGTGCCAGCAGCCCAAGAGGGGGGGGAGAGGCAGATACGCAGTATTTT. Translation: CASSPRGGGEADTQYF.

The chain carries TRBV7-9 and TRBJ1-6, with TRBD1 as a possible D gene (6 bases). From germline, CDR1 is SEHNR and CDR2 FQNEAQ (reference sequence). The CDR3 loop spans 16 amino acids. V was pared by 6 bases and J by 4 bases, with 16 bases between. The CDR3 DNA is TGTGCCAGCAGTCCTTCCGGGGGCGGATATAATTCACCCCTCCACTTT. This translates into CASSPSGGGYNSPLHF. Variable domain in full (rest from reference TRBV7-9 and TRBJ1-6): DTGVSQNPRHKITKRGQNVTFRCDPISEHNRLYWYRQTLGQGPEFLTYFQNEAQLEKSRLLSDRFSAERPKGSFSTLEIQRTEQGDSAMYLCASSPSGGGYNSPLHFGNGTRLTVT.

CDR3 nucleotide sequence: TGTGCCAGTAGTATAGATAAGGGTTTAACCTACGAGCAGTACTTC. Its protein is CASSIDKGLTYEQYF. The chain is built from TRBV19 and TRBJ2-7; D is unclear. The CDR3 runs 15 residues. CDR1 and CDR2 from the germline V gene are LNHDA and SQIVND (reference sequence). V was shortened by 0 bases and J by 2 bases, with 11 bases between the two germline ends.